This T cell receptor beta chain stems from a study of blood T cell repertoires in COVID-19. On the study more broadly: COVID-19 samples, acute and convalescent, were from the United States, Italy and Spain. T cells, B-cell-depleted T cells, or PBMCs provided the cDNA or gDNA that served as material.

Germline V CDR1 and CDR2: SEHNR, FQNEAQ (reference sequence). CDR3 length equals 10 residues. V was trimmed by 5 bases and J by 12 bases, leaving 10 bases between them. Clinical history reported by participants formed the basis on which cohorts were assigned. Recovery among Cohort 3 donors was established by two negative PCRs, clearance, or symptom resolution. TCRdb keeps only in-frame clones here, not all; method: immunoSEQ multiplex PCR. Of some 290,000 clones listed, 85% to 90% are singletons. The sample consisted of PBMCs or T cells enriched from blood (not recorded which). The chain carries TRBV7-9 and TRBJ1-1; D is undetermined. This clonotype was obtained from a woman aged 30 to 39 who had recovered from COVID-19. CDR3 protein: CASSREGPFF. The CDR3 DNA sequence: TGTGCCAGCAGCCGGGAAGGGCCTTTCTTT.